This TCR beta chain was profiled in a study of shared clonotypes between healthy human individuals. Overall study: CD4 naive cells filled three plates per donor, CD4 memory three, CD8 naive two and CD8 memory one.

The donor cohort consisted entirely of Caucasian adults residing in Nashville, Tennessee. CDR3 length: 16 amino acids. Germline trimming cut 4 bases from V and 2 bases from J; bases unmatched to any gene: 3. The germline gives CDR1 LNHNV, CDR2 YYDKDF (reference sequence). Comments on this clone: Antigen: not known.

Clones were sequenced by immunoSEQ multiplex PCR, and TCRdb holds only the in-frame ones, with some missing. This repertoire shows 1,400,000 or so clones, 98% to 99% found once; its top ten account for under 0.45%. Study-wide points: How much donors shared clonotypes was expected to be affected by sequencing depth. Clonotype sharing across several donors was observed for 4% to 5.5% of naive CD4 clonotypes.

Input material: naive CD4+ T cells sorted from blood. The subset here: CD45RA+ positively selected. The sequence was collected from a man aged 25 to 40 in good health. The chain joins TRBV15 to TRBJ2-2; 11 bases line up with TRBD2. In nucleotides, the CDR3 is TGTGCCACCAGCACGAGACTAGCGGGAAACACCGGGGAGCTGTTTTTT. Translated, it gives CATSTRLAGNTGELFF.